The clone carrying this T cell receptor (beta chain) was observed a handful of times. No antigen is known for it. This record comes from a study of T cell repertoires in cytomegalovirus infection. Study background: Carrying CMV and the relevant HLA type showed in public TCR beta signatures.

With 4 bases clipped from V and 2 bases from J, the junction kept 8 bases outside the gene matches. The CDR3 has 16 residues. Germline assignment: CDR1 SNHLY and CDR2 FYNNEI. TCRdb independently ran MiXCR on the reads; one entry per CDR3 protein. The sample gives around 530,000 distinct CDR3 sequences, approximately 15% of which show up once; 20% to 30% is in the top ten. Points from the study as a whole: Public TCR beta family frequency separated CMV-and-HLA carriers, including in an independent cohort. It was HLA-C-restricted CMV-specific TCR beta clonotypes that dominated the response ex vivo.

This chain connects TRBV2 to TRBJ2-3, with 8 bases matching TRBD2. Sequenced input: CD8+ T cells from PBMCs. The clonotype was recovered from a human donor in good health (CMV status not recorded). Some clones in this sample may be carry-over from other donors' samples. CDR3 region: CASSGRGGSYTDTQYF. CDR3 sequence (DNA): TGTGCCAGCAGTGGCCGGGGGGGGAGCTACACAGATACGCAGTATTTT.